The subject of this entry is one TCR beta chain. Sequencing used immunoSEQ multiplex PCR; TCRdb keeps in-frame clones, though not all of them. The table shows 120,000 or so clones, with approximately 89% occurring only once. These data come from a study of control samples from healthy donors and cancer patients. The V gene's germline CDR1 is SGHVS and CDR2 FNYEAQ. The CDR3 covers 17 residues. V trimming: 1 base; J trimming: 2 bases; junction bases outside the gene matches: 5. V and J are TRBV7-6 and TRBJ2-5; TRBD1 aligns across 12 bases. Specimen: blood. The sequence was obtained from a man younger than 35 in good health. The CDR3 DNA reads TGTGCCAGCAGCTTAGTACCGGGACAGGGGGCACAAGAGACCCAGTACTTC. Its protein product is CASSLVPGQGAQETQYF.